The 5 T cell receptor beta chains presented below share a single source sample, sequenced in a study of immune characterization of retroperitoneal liposarcoma. TCRdb re-derived calls from the PCR reads in MiXCR, one entry per CDR3 protein. The sample lists roughly 10,000 distinct CDR3 sequences, roughly 23% seen once, with around 10% in the top ten. Specimen: blood. The receptors here all came from a female donor with retroperitoneal liposarcoma.

In this sample, this clonotype turned up many times. The J gene is TRBJ1-1, the V gene TRBV6-1; no firm D call. V dropped 6 bases and J dropped 11 bases, with 16 bases sitting between them. The CDR3 spans 12 residues. CDR1 and CDR2 (germline): MNHNS, SASEGT. CDR3 residues: CASSPRNGRAFF. CDR3 nucleotide sequence: TGTGCCAGCAGCCCCAGGAATGGGAGGGCTTTCTTT.

With regard to this clonotype: This may be a read error, as it is one base from a much larger clone. V and J are TRBV6-6 and TRBJ2-1, with 8 bases fitting TRBD1. CDR1 and CDR2 from the germline V gene are MNHNY and SVGAGI (reference sequence). This CDR3 has 14 residues. CDR3 sequence reads: CASSYQGAGDERFF. CDR3 coding DNA: TGTGCCAGCAGTTACCAGGGGGCCGGAGACGAGCGGTTCTTC.

V and J are TRBV7-9 and TRBJ2-5, with D tentatively TRBD1 (6 bases). The J call may be in error: the DNA end matches TRBJ2-7 better. CDR3 length equals 13 residues. Germline CDR1 SEHNR, CDR2 FQNEAQ (reference sequence). CDR3 in DNA: TGTGCCAGCAGCGAGACAGGAGCCTACGAGCAGTACTTC. It is translated as CASSETGAYEQYF.

By sample fraction, this clonotype is medium-sized (0.01 to 0.1%). The gene calls are TRBV12-5 and TRBJ1-2; TRBD1 might be the D (6 bases). With 2 bases removed from V and 3 bases from J, the gap between germline ends came to 7 bases. This CDR3 contains 13 residues. Germline-derived CDR1 and CDR2 are LGHNT and FRNRAP. The CDR3 region is CASGLNRDYGYTF. CDR3 sequence (DNA): TGTGCTAGTGGTTTGAACAGGGACTATGGCTACACCTTC.

This clonotype appeared a few times. The J gene is TRBJ1-1, the V gene TRBV27, with D possibly TRBD1 on 5 matching bases. V was clipped by 10 bases and J by 7 bases, with 16 bases between them. The CDR3 length is 12 residues. Germline CDR1 and CDR2: MNHEY and SMNVEV (reference sequence). CDR3 coding DNA: TGTGCCACGGGGGGGGGGACTGGTGAAGCTTTCTTT. This codes for CATGGGTGEAFF.